These 10 T cell receptor beta chains came from one sample sequenced in a study of CD8 T cells in Susac syndrome. Random-hexamer reverse transcription was applied to roughly 0.5 to 1 ug RNA. TCRdb reanalysed the immunoSEQ multiplex PCR reads using MiXCR and keeps one entry per CDR3 protein. The top ten clones hold under 0.15% of a sample with about 150,000 distinct CDR3 sequences, roughly 96% of them seen once. The sequencing sample was made of CD8+ T cells from PBMCs. The receptors here all came from a human donor with multiple sclerosis.

The chain couples TRBV27 to TRBJ2-5; D may be TRBD1 or TRBD2 (5 bases each). The CDR3 spans 13 residues. CDR1 is MNHEY and CDR2 is SMNVEV in the germline V gene (reference sequence). Between the trimmed V and J ends, which lost 2 bases and 5 bases, there was a span of 9 bases. The CDR3 DNA sequence: TGTGCCAGCAGTTTAGGCAGGGAGGAGACCCAGTACTTC. Translating it yields CASSLGREETQYF.

The chain combines TRBV23-1 with TRBJ1-2, with TRBD1 as a possible D gene (6 bases). TRBV23-1 belongs to the ORF category, with a function that is uncertain. The CDR3 has 17 amino acids. V lost 8 bases and J lost 2, with 24 bases in between. CDR3 residues: CASGGCPRQHPNYGYTF. CDR3 nucleotide sequence: TGCGCCAGCGGGGGCTGCCCGAGGCAGCATCCCAACTATGGCTACACCTTC.

The J gene is TRBJ2-1, the V gene TRBV29-1; 14 bases are a match to TRBD2. Germline V gene sequence: CDR1 SQVTM, CDR2 ANQGSEA. V lost 7 bases to trimming and J lost 7 bases; unmatched junction nucleotides: 6. The CDR3 is 14 residues long. In DNA, the CDR3 is TGCAGCGGTCGACTAGCGGGGGGGCCGAATGAGCAGTTCTTC. It translates to CSGRLAGGPNEQFF.

This clonotype is a singleton in its sample. The chain joins TRBV28 to TRBJ1-6, with D perhaps matching TRBD1 (5 bases). Per germline, CDR1 MDHEN and CDR2 SYDVKM. The ends were cut back, 6 bases at V and 9 bases at J, with 15 bases in the middle. This CDR3 has 14 amino acids. CDR3 protein: CASRGVSSGSPLHF. The CDR3 nucleotides are TGTGCCAGCAGGGGGGTGTCATCTGGTTCACCCCTCCACTTT.

The chain links TRBV27 to TRBJ2-7; 8 bases are shared with TRBD1. The CDR3 loop spans 14 amino acids. CDR1 MNHEY and CDR2 SMNVEV come from the germline V gene (reference sequence). V trimming: 3 bases; J trimming: 6 bases; junction bases outside the gene matches: 7. As DNA, the CDR3 is TGTGCCAGCAGTTTCAGACAGGGGAGGTCCGAGCAGTACGTC. It encodes CASSFRQGRSEQYV.

The V call is TRBV4-1, the J call TRBJ1-2, with D possibly TRBD1 on 6 matching bases. The CDR3 is 14 residues long. Per the germline V gene, CDR1 is MGHRA and CDR2 is YSYEKL. Trimming cost V 5 bases and J 4 bases, with 14 bases left between them. This CDR3 is CASSGPGAIYGYTF. In nucleotides, the CDR3 is TGCGCCAGCAGCGGCCCGGGGGCGATCTATGGCTACACCTTC.

The chain uses TRBV15 and TRBJ2-2; D is unresolved. CDR3 length equals 14 residues. Trimming removed 2 bases from V and 4 bases from J, with 8 bases in between. Germline lookup yields CDR1 LNHNV and CDR2 YYDKDF (reference sequence). The CDR3 nucleotides are TGTGCCACCAGCAGATCCGACTCCACCGGGGAGCTGTTTTTT. Protein: CATSRSDSTGELFF.

The V call is TRBV27, the J call TRBJ2-7; the match to TRBD1 covers 9 bases. This CDR3 is built from 14 residues. Germline assignment: CDR1 MNHEY and CDR2 SMNVEV (reference sequence). Trimming took 2 bases from V and 5 from J; bases not matched to a gene: 4. CDR3 amino acids: CASSLTGQGNEQYF. CDR3 bases: TGTGCCAGCAGTTTAACGGGACAGGGAAACGAGCAGTACTTC.

Only a few counts were recorded for this clonotype. The V and J genes are TRBV6-5 and TRBJ2-7; D not resolved. V dropped 9 bases and J dropped 3 bases, with 3 bases sitting between them. CDR1 is MNHEY and CDR2 is SVGAGI in the germline V gene. This CDR3 is 9 amino acids long. The CDR3 DNA follows: TGTGCCAGTGGCTACGAGCAGTACTTC. Translation gives CASGYEQYF.

V and J are TRBV19 and TRBJ2-3; D gene unclear. V was pared by 3 bases and J by 1 base, with 8 bases between. The germline V gene encodes CDR1 LNHDA and CDR2 SQIVND (reference sequence). The CDR3 extends over 14 amino acids. In DNA form, the CDR3 reads TGTGCCAGTAGTATTGGCATCGGCACAGATACGCAGTATTTT. Translating gives CASSIGIGTDTQYF.